Listed here are 25 T cell receptor beta chains from one sample, sequenced in a study of cytomegalovirus exposure and HLA in healthy donors. The PCR had 60 Vbeta and 13 Jbeta primers. Data came from immunoSEQ multiplex PCR; TCRdb stores just in-frame clones and leaves some out. The repertoire holds 130,000 to 150,000 clones, with about 80% as singletons. Specimen: PBMCs. The receptors shown here come from a woman aged 60-75 years in good health and CMV-seropositive.

This chain joins TRBV6-5 and TRBJ2-7; 7 nucleotides agree with TRBD2. Germline V gives CDR1 MNHEY, CDR2 SVGAGI. After removal of 2 bases from V and 5 bases from J, the junction contained 12 bases not matched to a gene. CDR3 length: 16 amino acids. CDR3 sequence reads: CASSYRGGAGWDEQYF. As DNA, the CDR3 is TGTGCCAGCAGTTACCGCGGGGGAGCGGGATGGGACGAGCAGTACTTC.

The genes are TRBV7-9 and TRBJ2-1, with a weak D call TRBD2 (6 bases). This CDR3 is built from 13 residues. Germline lookup yields CDR1 SEHNR and CDR2 FQNEAQ (reference sequence). Trimming removed 5 bases from V and 4 bases from J, with 9 bases in between. The CDR3 nucleotides read TGTGCCAGCAGCGCCGGGAGTTACAATGAGCAGTTCTTC. Encoded protein: CASSAGSYNEQFF. Looking up the rest from reference TRBV7-9 and TRBJ2-1 gives the full variable domain: DTGVSQNPRHKITKRGQNVTFRCDPISEHNRLYWYRQTLGQGPEFLTYFQNEAQLEKSRLLSDRFSAERPKGSFSTLEIQRTEQGDSAMYLCASSAGSYNEQFFGPGTRLTVL.

The V gene is TRBV30, the J gene TRBJ2-7, with D possibly being TRBD1 (6 bases). The CDR3 contains 13 residues. Germline-derived CDR1 and CDR2 are GTSNPN and SVGIG (reference sequence). V shed 6 bases and J shed 2 bases, with 14 bases lying between them. CDR3 DNA: TGTGCCTGCACCTCACAGGGAACCTACGAGCAGTACTTC. It is translated as CACTSQGTYEQYF.

The chain recombines TRBV5-1 with TRBJ2-1; 8 bases align to TRBD2. The length of the CDR3 is 14 residues. Per the germline V gene, CDR1 is SGHRS and CDR2 is YFSETQ. The ends lost 0 bases at V and 5 bases at J; junction bases unmatched: 1. CDR3 in amino acids: CASSLEGLDNEQFF. CDR3 bases: TGCGCCAGCAGCTTGGAGGGACTAGACAATGAGCAGTTCTTC.

This clone came up once. The J gene is TRBJ1-1, the V gene TRBV28; tentatively, D is TRBD1 (6 bases). Trimming removed 5 bases from V and 4 bases from J, with 14 bases in between. The CDR3 runs to 14 residues. Germline-derived CDR1 and CDR2 are MDHEN and SYDVKM. CDR3 residues: CASSQTGDGTEAFF. CDR3 DNA: TGTGCCAGCAGTCAGACAGGTGATGGCACTGAAGCTTTCTTT.

The chain combines TRBV7-3 with TRBJ1-1; D is uncertain. CDR1 and CDR2 (germline): SGHTA, FQGTGA. The length of the CDR3 is 14 residues. Between the trimmed V and J ends, which lost 4 bases and 4 bases, there was a span of 13 bases. The CDR3 DNA follows: TGTGCCAGCAGCTCTACCAAGTCTCCCACTGAAGCTTTCTTT. Protein product: CASSSTKSPTEAFF. Drawing the rest from reference TRBV7-3 and TRBJ1-1, the complete variable domain is GAGVSQTPSNKVTEKGKYVELRCDPISGHTALYWYRQSLGQGPEFLIYFQGTGAADDSGLPNDRFFAVRPEGSVSTLKIQRTERGDSAVYLCASSSTKSPTEAFFGQGTRLTVV.

This clone was seen once. The chain recombines TRBV14 with TRBJ1-4, with D unresolved. Looked up from germline, CDR1 is SGHDN and CDR2 is FVKESK. Trimming removed 2 bases at V and 8 bases at J, with 18 bases between. This CDR3 region has 16 residues. The CDR3 DNA sequence: TGTGCCAGCAGCCAATCCAGCTGGGTCGGAGACGAAAAACTGTTTTTT. Its protein product is CASSQSSWVGDEKLFF.

This sequence joins TRBV14 and TRBJ2-1, with 7 bases lining up with TRBD2. The trim removed 4 bases at V and 0 bases at J, leaving 6 bases unmatched. CDR1 and CDR2 from the germline V gene are SGHDN and FVKESK. CDR3 length: 16 amino acids. CDR3 bases: TGTGCCAGCAGCCGAATGGGGGGGTTCTCCTACAATGAGCAGTTCTTC. As protein: CASSRMGGFSYNEQFF.

A single count supports this clone. The chain uses TRBV5-4 and TRBJ1-2, with D perhaps matching TRBD1 (6 bases). Germline V lookup: CDR1 SGHNT, CDR2 YYREEE (reference sequence). With 2 bases removed from V and 4 bases from J, the gap between germline ends came to 12 bases. The CDR3 runs 14 residues. The CDR3 coding sequence is TGTGCCAGCAGCTTCGGGGGGCTGCGCTATGGCTACACCTTC. The encoded protein is CASSFGGLRYGYTF.

V gene TRBV18 combines with J gene TRBJ1-3; a weak D match, TRBD1 (6 bases). The germline V gene has CDR1 KGHSH and CDR2 LQKENI. V lost 3 bases, J lost 1 base, and 19 bases lay in between. The CDR3 totals 18 residues. CDR3 loop: CASSPRLQGGESGNTIYF. In DNA, the CDR3 is TGTGCCAGCTCACCTCGATTACAGGGTGGGGAGTCTGGAAACACCATATATTTT.

This CDR3 reads CATSTSSVYNEQFF. For the CDR3, the DNA is TGCGCCACCTCGACGTCTAGCGTCTACAATGAGCAGTTCTTC. The chain employs TRBV5-1 and TRBJ2-1; weak D call: TRBD2 (6 bases). The CDR3 is 14 residues long. Germline V gene lookup returns CDR1 SGHRS and CDR2 YFSETQ. Trimming took 9 bases from V and 3 from J, leaving 16 bases between them.

This sequence joins TRBV2 and TRBJ2-1; 10 bases map to TRBD2. There are 17 residues in the CDR3. V trimming: 4 bases; J trimming: 4 bases; junction bases outside the gene matches: 10. The V gene's germline CDR1 is SNHLY and CDR2 FYNNEI. This CDR3 is CASSATSGVPNYNEQFF. In DNA, the CDR3 is TGTGCCAGCAGTGCCACTAGCGGGGTTCCCAATTACAATGAGCAGTTCTTC.

This clone was found once. The CDR3 loop is CAWSNRVLNTEAFF. The CDR3 DNA reads as TGTGCCTGGAGTAACAGAGTACTGAACACTGAAGCTTTCTTT. The chain carries TRBV30 and TRBJ1-1; D is undetermined. The CDR3 contains 14 residues. V was clipped by 2 bases and J by 0 bases, with 10 bases between them. CDR1 GTSNPN and CDR2 SVGIG come from the germline V gene (reference sequence). The full variable domain, completed using reference TRBV30 and TRBJ1-1, is SQTIHQWPATLVQPVGSPLSLECTVEGTSNPNLYWYRQAAGRGLQLLFYSVGIGQISSEVPQNLSASRPQDRQFILSSKKLLLSDSGFYLCAWSNRVLNTEAFFGQGTRLTVV.

The chain links TRBV19 to TRBJ1-1, with TRBD1 identical over 7 bases. The CDR3 extends over 14 amino acids. Germline V lookup: CDR1 LNHDA, CDR2 SQIVND (reference sequence). V shed 3 bases and J 4 bases; nucleotides not matched to a gene: 5. The CDR3 bases are TGTGCCAGTAGTATCCAGCCAGGGGGCACTGAAGCTTTCTTT. Protein product: CASSIQPGGTEAFF.

The rearrangement uses TRBV19 and TRBJ2-1; tentatively, D is TRBD2 (5 bases). Trimming shortened V by 4 bases and J by 8 bases, and 15 bases separated the two germline ends. Germline assignment: CDR1 LNHDA and CDR2 SQIVND (reference sequence). There are 14 residues in the CDR3. The chain's CDR3 is CASSTSGSYDEQFF. As DNA, the CDR3 is TGTGCCAGTAGTACAAGCGGTTCCTATGATGAGCAGTTCTTC.

The rearrangement links TRBV6-4 to TRBJ2-7; 7 bases map to TRBD1. The CDR3 length is 13 residues. Germline V gene data show CDR1 as MRHNA and CDR2 as SNTAGT. The V gene end was trimmed by 7 bases and the J gene end by 2 bases; junction bases not matched to a gene: 5. DNA of the CDR3: TGTGCCAGCAAATCGACAGGGACCTACGAGCAGTACTTC. Its translation: CASKSTGTYEQYF.

This sequence joins TRBV4-1 and TRBJ1-1; a weak D match, TRBD1 (5 bases). The CDR3 consists of 12 residues. CDR1 and CDR2 (germline): MGHRA, YSYEKL. V lost 5 bases and J 6 bases, leaving 10 bases between the germline ends. The CDR3 DNA follows: TGCGCCAGCAGCGTGGGGGGACCTGAAGCTTTCTTT. It codes for CASSVGGPEAFF.

The gene calls are TRBV2 and TRBJ1-4; TRBD1 might be the D (6 bases). CDR1 is SNHLY, CDR2 FYNNEI, per germline. The germline V and J ends were trimmed by 6 bases and 6 bases, with 17 bases remaining between them. CDR3 length: 15 residues. The CDR3 here is CASRDNRAGDEKLFF. The CDR3 DNA is TGTGCCAGCAGAGATAACAGGGCCGGTGATGAAAAACTGTTTTTT. Full variable domain (missing parts from reference TRBV2 and TRBJ1-4): EPEVTQTPSHQVTQMGQEVILRCVPISNHLYFYWYRQILGQKVEFLVSFYNNEISEKSEIFDDQFSVERPDGSNFTLKIRSTKLEDSAMYFCASRDNRAGDEKLFFGSGTQLSVL.

This clone was recorded once. The V call is TRBV9, the J call TRBJ2-5; possibly TRBD2 for D (6 bases). Trimming stripped 3 bases from V and 2 bases from J, with 20 bases between. Germline-derived CDR1 and CDR2 are SGDLS and YYNGEE. This CDR3 has 17 residues. The CDR3 DNA is TGTGCCAGCAGCGCTTACGGGACTTTCCAACAGCAAGAGACCCAGTACTTC. Its protein product is CASSAYGTFQQQETQYF.

This clone was counted a few times. V usage is TRBV5-6 and J usage is TRBJ1-4; 7 bases are a match to TRBD1. J was trimmed by 8 bases and V by 4 bases; bases with no gene match: 8. The CDR3 runs to 14 residues. Germline V gives CDR1 SGHDT, CDR2 YYEEEE. CDR3 region: CASSLGQAWEKLFF. CDR3 DNA sequence: TGTGCCAGCAGCCTCGGACAGGCGTGGGAAAAACTGTTTTTT.

The chain has TRBV7-8 and TRBJ2-5, with TRBD2 as a possible D gene (5 bases). The CDR3 consists of 12 residues. Looked up from germline, CDR1 is SGHVS and CDR2 is FQNEAQ. V gave up 4 bases and J gave up 5 bases, with 8 bases separating them. The CDR3 here is CASSSEDETQYF. The CDR3 DNA reads TGTGCCAGCAGCTCGGAGGATGAGACCCAGTACTTC.

The chain is built from TRBV11-2 and TRBJ2-7, with 7 bases lining up with TRBD1. The CDR3 spans 15 residues. Trimming at V came to 5 bases and at J to 2 bases, leaving 9 bases not matched to a gene. CDR1 is SGHAT, CDR2 FQNNGV, per germline. As DNA, the CDR3 is TGTGCCAGCAGCACGGCTCCGGGACAGACCTACGAGCAGTACTTC. This codes for CASSTAPGQTYEQYF.

As to this clone: A junction end diverges from the germline sequence, so it may reflect a read error. V is TRBV6-5 and J is TRBJ2-7; TRBD1 agrees at 7 bases. The CDR3 totals 14 residues. CDR1 is MNHEY and CDR2 is SVGAGI in the germline V gene. CDR3 sequence: CASTQQGRTYGQYF. CDR3 DNA sequence: TGTGCCAGCACACAACAGGGGAGAACCTACGGGCAGTACTTC.

This clone was counted a single time. The chain is built from TRBV4-2 and TRBJ2-1; TRBD2 is a possible D gene (5 bases). Trimming removed 1 base at V and 3 bases at J, with 10 bases between. The CDR3 covers 15 residues. CDR1 and CDR2 (germline): LGHNA, YNFKEQ. CDR3 coding DNA: TGTGCCAGCAGCCAAGTGAACCGGGACTACAATGAGCAGTTCTTC. Translating it yields CASSQVNRDYNEQFF.

A single count supports this clone. V usage is TRBV4-1 and J usage is TRBJ2-3; TRBD1 matches at 11 bases. J gave up 4 bases and V 4 bases, and 4 bases lay outside the gene matches. This CDR3 comprises 15 residues. Per the germline V gene, CDR1 is MGHRA and CDR2 is YSYEKL. The CDR3: CASSPEDRGPDTQYF. The CDR3 coding sequence is TGCGCCAGCAGCCCGGAGGACAGGGGGCCAGATACGCAGTATTTT.